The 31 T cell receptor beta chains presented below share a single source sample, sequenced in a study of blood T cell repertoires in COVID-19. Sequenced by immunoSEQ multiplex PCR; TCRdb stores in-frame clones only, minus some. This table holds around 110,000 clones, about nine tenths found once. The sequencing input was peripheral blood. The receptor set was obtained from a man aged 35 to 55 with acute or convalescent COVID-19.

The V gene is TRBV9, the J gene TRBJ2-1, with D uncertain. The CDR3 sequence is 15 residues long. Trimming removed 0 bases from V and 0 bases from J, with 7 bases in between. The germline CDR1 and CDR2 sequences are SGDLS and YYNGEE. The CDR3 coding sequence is TGTGCCAGCAGCGTAGGAGCGAGCTCCTACAATGAGCAGTTCTTC. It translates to CASSVGASSYNEQFF.

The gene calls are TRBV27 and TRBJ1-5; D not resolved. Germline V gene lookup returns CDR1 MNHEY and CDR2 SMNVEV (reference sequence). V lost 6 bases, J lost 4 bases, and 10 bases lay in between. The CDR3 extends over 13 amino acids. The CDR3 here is CASREGLNQPQHF. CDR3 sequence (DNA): TGTGCCAGCAGGGAGGGCCTAAATCAGCCCCAGCATTTT.

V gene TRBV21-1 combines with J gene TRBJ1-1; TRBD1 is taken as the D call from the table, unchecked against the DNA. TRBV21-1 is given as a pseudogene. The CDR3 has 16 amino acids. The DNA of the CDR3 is TGTGCCAGCAGCAAGGGACAGGGCCTTATGAACACTGAAGCTTTCTTT. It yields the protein CASSKGQGLMNTEAFF.

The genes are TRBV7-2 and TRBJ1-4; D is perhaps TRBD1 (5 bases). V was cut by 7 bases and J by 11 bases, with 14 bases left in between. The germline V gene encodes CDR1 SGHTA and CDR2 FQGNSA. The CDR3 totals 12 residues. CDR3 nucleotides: TGTGCCAGCAAAAGCGGGGGGGGTAAACTGTTTTTT. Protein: CASKSGGGKLFF.

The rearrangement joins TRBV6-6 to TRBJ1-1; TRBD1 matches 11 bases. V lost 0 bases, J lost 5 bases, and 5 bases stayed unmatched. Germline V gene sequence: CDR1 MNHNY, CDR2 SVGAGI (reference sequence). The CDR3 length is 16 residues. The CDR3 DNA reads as TGTGCCAGCAGTTACTCGAAGGACAGGGGGCGAACTGAAGCTTTCTTT. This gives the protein CASSYSKDRGRTEAFF.

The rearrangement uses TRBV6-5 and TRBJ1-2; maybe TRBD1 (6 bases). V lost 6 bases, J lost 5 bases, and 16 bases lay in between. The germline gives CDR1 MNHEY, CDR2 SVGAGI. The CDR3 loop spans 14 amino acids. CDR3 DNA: TGTGCCAGCAGAGAGACAGGACGGAGGTATGGCTACACCTTC. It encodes CASRETGRRYGYTF.

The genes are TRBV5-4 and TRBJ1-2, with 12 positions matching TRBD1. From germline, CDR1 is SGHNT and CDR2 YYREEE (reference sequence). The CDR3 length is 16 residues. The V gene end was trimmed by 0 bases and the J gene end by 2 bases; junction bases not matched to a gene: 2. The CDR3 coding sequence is TGTGCCAGCAGCTTGGCCGGGACAGGGGGCAACTATGGCTACACCTTC. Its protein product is CASSLAGTGGNYGYTF.

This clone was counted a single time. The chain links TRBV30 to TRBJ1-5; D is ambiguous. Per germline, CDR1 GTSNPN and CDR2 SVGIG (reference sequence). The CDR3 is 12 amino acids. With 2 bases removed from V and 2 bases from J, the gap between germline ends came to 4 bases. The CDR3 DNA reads TGTGCCTGGAGTCGAGGCAATCAGCCCCAGCATTTT. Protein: CAWSRGNQPQHF.

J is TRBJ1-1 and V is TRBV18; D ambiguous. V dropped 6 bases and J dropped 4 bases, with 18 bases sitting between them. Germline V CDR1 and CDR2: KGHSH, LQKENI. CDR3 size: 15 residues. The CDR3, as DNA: TGTGCCAGCTCCCCCCTAAGGGAGTCGGTCACTGAAGCTTTCTTT. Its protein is CASSPLRESVTEAFF. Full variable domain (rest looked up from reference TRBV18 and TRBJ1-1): NAGVMQNPRHLVRRRGQEARLRCSPMKGHSHVYWYRQLPEEGLKFMVYLQKENIIDESGMPKERFSAEFPKEGPSILRIQQVVRGDSAAYFCASSPLRESVTEAFFGQGTRLTVV.

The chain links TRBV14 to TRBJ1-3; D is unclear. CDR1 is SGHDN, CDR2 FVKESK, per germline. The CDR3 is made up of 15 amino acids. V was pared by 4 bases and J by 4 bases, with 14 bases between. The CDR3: CASSRHRGVGNTIYF. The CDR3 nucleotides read TGTGCCAGCAGCCGGCACCGGGGTGTCGGAAACACCATATATTTT. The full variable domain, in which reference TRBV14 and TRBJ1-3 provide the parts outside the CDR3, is EAGVTQFPSHSVIEKGQTVTLRCDPISGHDNLYWYRRVMGKEIKFLLHFVKESKQDESGMPNNRFLAERTGGTYSTLKVQPAELEDSGVYFCASSRHRGVGNTIYFGEGSWLTVV.

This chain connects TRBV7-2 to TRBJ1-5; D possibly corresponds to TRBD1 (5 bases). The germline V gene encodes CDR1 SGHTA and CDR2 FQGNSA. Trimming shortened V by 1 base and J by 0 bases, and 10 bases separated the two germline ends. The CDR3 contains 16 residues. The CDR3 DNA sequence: TGTGCCAGCAGCTTAGTGGGGCAAGATAGCAATCAGCCCCAGCATTTT. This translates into CASSLVGQDSNQPQHF.

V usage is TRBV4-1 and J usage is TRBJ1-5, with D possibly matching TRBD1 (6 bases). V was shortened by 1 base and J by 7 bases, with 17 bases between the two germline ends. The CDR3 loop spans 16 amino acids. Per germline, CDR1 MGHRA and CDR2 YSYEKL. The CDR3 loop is CASSQGVGGRGQPQHF. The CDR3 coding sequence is TGCGCCAGCAGCCAAGGGGTCGGGGGGCGCGGACAGCCCCAGCATTTT.

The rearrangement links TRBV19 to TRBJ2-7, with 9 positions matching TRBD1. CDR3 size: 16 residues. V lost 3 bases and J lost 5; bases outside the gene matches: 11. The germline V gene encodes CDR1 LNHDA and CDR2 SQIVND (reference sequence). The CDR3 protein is CASSIRGQGSAHEQYF. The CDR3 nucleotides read TGTGCCAGTAGTATTAGGGGACAGGGAAGTGCCCACGAGCAGTACTTC.

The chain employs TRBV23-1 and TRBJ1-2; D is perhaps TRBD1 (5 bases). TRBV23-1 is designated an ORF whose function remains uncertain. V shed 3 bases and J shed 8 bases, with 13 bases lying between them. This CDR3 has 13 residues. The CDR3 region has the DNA TGCGCCAGCAGTCAGACTCAGGGAGGGGGCTACACCTTC. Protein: CASSQTQGGGYTF.

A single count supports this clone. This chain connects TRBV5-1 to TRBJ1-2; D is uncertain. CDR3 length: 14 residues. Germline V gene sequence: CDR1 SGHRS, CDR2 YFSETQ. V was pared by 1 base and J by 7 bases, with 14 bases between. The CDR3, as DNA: TGCGCCAGCAGCTTGAAGTCAGGTCCCGCTGGCTACACCTTC. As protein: CASSLKSGPAGYTF.

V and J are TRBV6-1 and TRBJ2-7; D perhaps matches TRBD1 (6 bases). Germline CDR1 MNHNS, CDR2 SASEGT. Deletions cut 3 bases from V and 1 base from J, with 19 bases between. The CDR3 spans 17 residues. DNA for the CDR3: TGTGCCAGCAGTGACCTACCAGGGGTTAAGTTTTCCTACGAGCAGTACTTC. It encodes CASSDLPGVKFSYEQYF.

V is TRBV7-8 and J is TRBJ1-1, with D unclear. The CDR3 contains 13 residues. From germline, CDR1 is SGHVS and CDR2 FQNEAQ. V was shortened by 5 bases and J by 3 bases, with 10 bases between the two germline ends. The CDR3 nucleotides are TGTGCCAGCAGCCCGCGTGTAGACACTGAAGCTTTCTTT. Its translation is CASSPRVDTEAFF.

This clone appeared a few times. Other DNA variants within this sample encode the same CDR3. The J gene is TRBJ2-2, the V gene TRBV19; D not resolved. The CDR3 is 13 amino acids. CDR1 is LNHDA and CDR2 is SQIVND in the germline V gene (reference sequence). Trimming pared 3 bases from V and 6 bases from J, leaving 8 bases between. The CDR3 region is CASSIRFPGELFF. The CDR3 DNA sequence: TGTGCCAGTAGTATTCGTTTCCCCGGGGAGCTGTTTTTT. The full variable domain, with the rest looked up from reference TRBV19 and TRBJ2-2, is DGGITQSPKYLFRKEGQNVTLSCEQNLNHDAMYWYRQDPGQGLRLIYYSQIVNDFQKGDIAEGYSVSREKKESFPLTVTSAQKNPTAFYLCASSIRFPGELFFGEGSRLTVL.

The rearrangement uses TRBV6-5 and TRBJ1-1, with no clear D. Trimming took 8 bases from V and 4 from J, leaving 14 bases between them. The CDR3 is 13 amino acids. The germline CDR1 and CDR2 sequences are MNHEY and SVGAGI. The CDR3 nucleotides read TGTGCCAGCCGAAGGATCACTAGCACTGAAGCTTTCTTT. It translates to CASRRITSTEAFF.

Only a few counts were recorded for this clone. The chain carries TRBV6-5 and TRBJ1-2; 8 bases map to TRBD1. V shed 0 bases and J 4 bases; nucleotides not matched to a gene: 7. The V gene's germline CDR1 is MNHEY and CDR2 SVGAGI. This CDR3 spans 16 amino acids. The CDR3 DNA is TGTGCCAGCAGTTACTCACAGGGGGAGTCTCTCTATGGCTACACCTTC. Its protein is CASSYSQGESLYGYTF.

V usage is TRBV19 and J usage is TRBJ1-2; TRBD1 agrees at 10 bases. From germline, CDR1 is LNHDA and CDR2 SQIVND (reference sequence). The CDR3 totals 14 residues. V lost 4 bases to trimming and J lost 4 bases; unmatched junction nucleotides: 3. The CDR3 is CASSTRTGGYGYTF. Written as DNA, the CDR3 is TGTGCCAGTAGTACAAGGACAGGGGGCTATGGCTACACCTTC. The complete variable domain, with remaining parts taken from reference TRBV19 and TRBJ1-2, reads DGGITQSPKYLFRKEGQNVTLSCEQNLNHDAMYWYRQDPGQGLRLIYYSQIVNDFQKGDIAEGYSVSREKKESFPLTVTSAQKNPTAFYLCASSTRTGGYGYTFGSGTRLTVV.

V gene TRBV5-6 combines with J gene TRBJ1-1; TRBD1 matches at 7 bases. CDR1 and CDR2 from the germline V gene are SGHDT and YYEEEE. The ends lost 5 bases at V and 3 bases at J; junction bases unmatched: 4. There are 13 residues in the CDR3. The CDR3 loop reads CASRRQGDTEAFF. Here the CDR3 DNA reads TGTGCCAGCAGGCGACAGGGTGACACTGAAGCTTTCTTT.

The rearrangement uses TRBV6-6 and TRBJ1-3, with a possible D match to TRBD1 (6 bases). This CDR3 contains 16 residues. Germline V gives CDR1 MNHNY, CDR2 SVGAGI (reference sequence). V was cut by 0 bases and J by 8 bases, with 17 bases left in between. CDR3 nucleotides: TGTGCCAGCAGTTACTCGAGGGACACCTTCCCGGACACCATATATTTT. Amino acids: CASSYSRDTFPDTIYF.

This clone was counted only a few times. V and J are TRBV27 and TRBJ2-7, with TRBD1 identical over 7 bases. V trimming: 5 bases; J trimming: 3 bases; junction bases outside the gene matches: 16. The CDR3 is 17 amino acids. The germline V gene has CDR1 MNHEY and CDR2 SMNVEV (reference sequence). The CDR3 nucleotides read TGTGCCAGCAGTCCACTGACAGGGATAAGGAGCTACTACGAGCAGTACTTC. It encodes CASSPLTGIRSYYEQYF.

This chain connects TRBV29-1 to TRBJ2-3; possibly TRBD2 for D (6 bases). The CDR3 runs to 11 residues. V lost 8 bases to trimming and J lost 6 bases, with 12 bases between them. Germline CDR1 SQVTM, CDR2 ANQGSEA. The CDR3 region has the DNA TGCAGCCCCTTGGAGGGGGATACGCAGTATTTT. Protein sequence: CSPLEGDTQYF.

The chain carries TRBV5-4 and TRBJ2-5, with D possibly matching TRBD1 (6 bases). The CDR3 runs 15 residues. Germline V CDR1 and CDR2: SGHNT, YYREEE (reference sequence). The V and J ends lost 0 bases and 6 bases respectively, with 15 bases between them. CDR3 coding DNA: TGTGCCAGCAGCTTGGCCGCGCAGGGGTTAAAGACCCAGTACTTC. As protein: CASSLAAQGLKTQYF.

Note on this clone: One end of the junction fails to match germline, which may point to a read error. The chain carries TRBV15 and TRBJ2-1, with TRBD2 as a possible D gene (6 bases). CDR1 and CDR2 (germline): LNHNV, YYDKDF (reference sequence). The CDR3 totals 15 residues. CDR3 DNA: TGTGCCACCAGCAGGACTAGGGGTAACTACGATGAGCAGTTCTTC. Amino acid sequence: CATSRTRGNYDEQFF. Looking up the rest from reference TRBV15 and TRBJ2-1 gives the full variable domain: DAMVIQNPRYQVTQFGKPVTLSCSQTLNHNVMYWYQQKSSQAPKLLFHYYDKDFNNEADTPDNFQSRRPNTSFCFLDIRSPGLGDTAMYLCATSRTRGNYDEQFFGPGTRLTVL.

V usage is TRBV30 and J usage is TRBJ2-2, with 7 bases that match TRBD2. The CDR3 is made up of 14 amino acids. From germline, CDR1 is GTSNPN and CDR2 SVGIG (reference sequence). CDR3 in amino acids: CVQGGEGNTGELFF. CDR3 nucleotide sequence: TGTGTCCAAGGTGGGGAGGGGAACACCGGGGAGCTGTTTTTT.

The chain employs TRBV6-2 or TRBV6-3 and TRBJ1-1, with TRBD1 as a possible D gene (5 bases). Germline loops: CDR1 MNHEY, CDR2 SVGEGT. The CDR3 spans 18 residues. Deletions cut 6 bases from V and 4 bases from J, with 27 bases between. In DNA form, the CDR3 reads TGTGCCAGCAGCTCGTCGGGCGCAGGGATTTTGGTCTTCACTGAAGCTTTCTTT. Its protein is CASSSSGAGILVFTEAFF.

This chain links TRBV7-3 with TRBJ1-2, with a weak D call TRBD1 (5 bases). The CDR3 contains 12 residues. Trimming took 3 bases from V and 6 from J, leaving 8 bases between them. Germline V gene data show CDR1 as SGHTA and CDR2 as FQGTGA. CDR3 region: CASSLQGDGYTF. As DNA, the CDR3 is TGTGCCAGCAGCTTGCAGGGCGATGGCTACACCTTC.

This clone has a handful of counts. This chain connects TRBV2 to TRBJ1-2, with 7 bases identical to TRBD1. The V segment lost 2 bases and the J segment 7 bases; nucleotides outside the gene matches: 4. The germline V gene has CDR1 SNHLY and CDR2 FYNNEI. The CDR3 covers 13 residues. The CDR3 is CASSERSGGGYTF. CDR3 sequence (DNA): TGTGCCAGCAGTGAAAGGTCAGGGGGTGGCTACACCTTC.